The clone carrying this T cell receptor (beta chain) was detected only a few times. The antigen remains unidentified. Quantitative 5'-RACE with molecular barcodes produced the TCR beta libraries. TCRdb re-analysed the 5' RACE reads in MiXCR, keeping a single row per CDR3 protein. The table includes 450,000 or so distinct CDR3 sequences, roughly 26% detected once. Per the germline V gene, CDR1 is SGHRS and CDR2 is YFSETQ. The CDR3 totals 18 residues. Trimming removed 4 bases from V and 4 bases from J; junction bases left unmatched: 13. This sample is part of a study of CD8 T cells in ankylosing spondylitis. Overall study results and limits: Several of the motif variants were reported before in synovial fluid and blood from reactive arthritis. Researchers reportedly found disease-linked clones significantly enriched in matched ankylosing spondylitis synovial fluid. Seemingly characteristic of ankylosing spondylitis blood was a TCR beta motif consisting of fewer than 10 highly homologous variants. Disease-linked clones proved CD8+ and comparatively uncommon in peripheral blood.

The rearrangement links TRBV5-1 to TRBJ2-3; 12 bases fit TRBD2. The clonotype originates from a male donor with ankylosing spondylitis. Material for sequencing was blood, either unsorted or a sorted T cell fraction (not recorded which). CDR3 residues: CASSILGWTSGMADTQYF. The CDR3 DNA sequence: TGCGCCAGCAGCATACTCGGATGGACTAGCGGGATGGCAGATACGCAGTATTTT.